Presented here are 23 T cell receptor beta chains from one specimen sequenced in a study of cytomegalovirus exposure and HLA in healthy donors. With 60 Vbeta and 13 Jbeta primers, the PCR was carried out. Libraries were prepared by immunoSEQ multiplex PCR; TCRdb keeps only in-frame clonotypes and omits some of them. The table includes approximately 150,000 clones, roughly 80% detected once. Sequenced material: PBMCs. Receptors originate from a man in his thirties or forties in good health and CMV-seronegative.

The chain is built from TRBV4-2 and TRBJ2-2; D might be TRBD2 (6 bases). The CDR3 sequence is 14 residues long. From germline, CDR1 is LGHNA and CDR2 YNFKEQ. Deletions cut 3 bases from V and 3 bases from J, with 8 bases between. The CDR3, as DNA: TGTGCCAGCAGCCATCGGGAGTACACCGGGGAGCTGTTTTTT. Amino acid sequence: CASSHREYTGELFF.

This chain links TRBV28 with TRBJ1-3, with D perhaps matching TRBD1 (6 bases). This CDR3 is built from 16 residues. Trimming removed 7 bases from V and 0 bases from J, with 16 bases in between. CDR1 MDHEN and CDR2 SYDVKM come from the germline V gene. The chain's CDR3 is CASIQDSHLSGNTIYF. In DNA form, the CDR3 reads TGTGCCAGCATACAGGACAGCCACCTCTCTGGAAACACCATATATTTT.

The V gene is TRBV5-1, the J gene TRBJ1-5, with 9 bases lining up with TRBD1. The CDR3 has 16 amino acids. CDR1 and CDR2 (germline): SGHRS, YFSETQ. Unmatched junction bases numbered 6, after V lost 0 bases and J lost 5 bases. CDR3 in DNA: TGCGCCAGCAGCTTGGTGGGGGGACAGGGAGATCAGCCCCAGCATTTT. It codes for CASSLVGGQGDQPQHF.

Written as DNA, the CDR3 is TGTGCCAGCAGGTACAGGGGCATGAACACTGAAGCTTTCTTT. It is translated as CASRYRGMNTEAFF. The V and J genes are TRBV6-6 and TRBJ1-1; 7 bases line up with TRBD1. Per germline, CDR1 MNHNY and CDR2 SVGAGI (reference sequence). The CDR3 length is 14 residues. With V trimmed by 6 bases and J by 0 bases, 4 bases remained unmatched.

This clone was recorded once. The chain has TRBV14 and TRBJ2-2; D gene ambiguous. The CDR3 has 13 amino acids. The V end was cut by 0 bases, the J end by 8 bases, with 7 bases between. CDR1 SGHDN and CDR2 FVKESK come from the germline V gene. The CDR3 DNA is TGTGCCAGCAGCCAAGAAAAAGCGGGGGAGCTGTTTTTT. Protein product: CASSQEKAGELFF.

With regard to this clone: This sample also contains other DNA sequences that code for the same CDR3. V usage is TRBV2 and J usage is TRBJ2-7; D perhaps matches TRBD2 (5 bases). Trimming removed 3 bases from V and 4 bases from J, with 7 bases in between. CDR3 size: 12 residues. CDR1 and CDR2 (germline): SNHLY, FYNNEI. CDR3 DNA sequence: TGTGCCAGCAGTGATCGCGGGTACGAGCAGTACTTC. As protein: CASSDRGYEQYF.

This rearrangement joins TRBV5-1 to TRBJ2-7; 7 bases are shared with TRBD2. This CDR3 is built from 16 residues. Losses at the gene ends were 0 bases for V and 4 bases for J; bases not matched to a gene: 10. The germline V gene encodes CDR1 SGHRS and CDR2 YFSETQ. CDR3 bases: TGCGCCAGCAGCTTGGGGGGTGCGGGAGCAAGGTACGAGCAGTACTTC. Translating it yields CASSLGGAGARYEQYF.

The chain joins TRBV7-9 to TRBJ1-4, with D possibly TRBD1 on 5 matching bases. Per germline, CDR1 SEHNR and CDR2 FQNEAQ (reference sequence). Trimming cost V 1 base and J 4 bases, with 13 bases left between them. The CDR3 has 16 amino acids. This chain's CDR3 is CASSLDAGQGNEKLFF. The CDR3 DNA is TGTGCCAGCAGCTTAGATGCGGGGCAGGGTAATGAAAAACTGTTTTTT.

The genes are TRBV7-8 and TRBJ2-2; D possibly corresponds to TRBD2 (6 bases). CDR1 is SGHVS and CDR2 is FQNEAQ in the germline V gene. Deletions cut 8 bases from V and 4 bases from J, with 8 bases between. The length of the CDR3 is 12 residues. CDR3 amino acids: CASGGVTGELFF. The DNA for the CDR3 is TGTGCCAGCGGCGGGGTCACCGGGGAGCTGTTTTTT.

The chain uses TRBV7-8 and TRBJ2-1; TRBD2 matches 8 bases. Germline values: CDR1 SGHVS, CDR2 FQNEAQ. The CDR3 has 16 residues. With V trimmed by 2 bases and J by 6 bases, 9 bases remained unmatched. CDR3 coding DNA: TGTGCCAGCAGCTTATCCCAGACTAGCGTGATCAATGAGCAGTTCTTC. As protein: CASSLSQTSVINEQFF.

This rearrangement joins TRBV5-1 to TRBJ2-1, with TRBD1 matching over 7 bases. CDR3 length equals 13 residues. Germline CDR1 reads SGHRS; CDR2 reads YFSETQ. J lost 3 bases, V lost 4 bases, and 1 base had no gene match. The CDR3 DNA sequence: TGCGCCAGCAGCGGGACAGACTACAATGAGCAGTTCTTC. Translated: CASSGTDYNEQFF.

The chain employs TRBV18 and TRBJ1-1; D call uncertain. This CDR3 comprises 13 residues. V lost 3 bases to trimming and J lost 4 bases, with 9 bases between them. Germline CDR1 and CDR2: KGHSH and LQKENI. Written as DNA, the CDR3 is TGTGCCAGCTCACCGGAGTCGTTCACTGAAGCTTTCTTT. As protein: CASSPESFTEAFF.

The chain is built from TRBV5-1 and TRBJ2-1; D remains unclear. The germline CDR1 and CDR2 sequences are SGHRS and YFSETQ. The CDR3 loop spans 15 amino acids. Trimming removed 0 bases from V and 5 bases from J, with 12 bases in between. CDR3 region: CASSLEFPYNNEQFF. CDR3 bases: TGCGCCAGCAGCTTGGAATTCCCTTACAACAATGAGCAGTTCTTC.

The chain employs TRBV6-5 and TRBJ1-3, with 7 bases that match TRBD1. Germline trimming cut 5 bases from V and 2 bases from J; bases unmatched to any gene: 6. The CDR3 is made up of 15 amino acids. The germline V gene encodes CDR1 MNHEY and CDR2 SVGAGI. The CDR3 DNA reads TGTGCCAGCAGTCCCAGGGGGTCTGCTGGAAACACCATATATTTT. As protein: CASSPRGSAGNTIYF.

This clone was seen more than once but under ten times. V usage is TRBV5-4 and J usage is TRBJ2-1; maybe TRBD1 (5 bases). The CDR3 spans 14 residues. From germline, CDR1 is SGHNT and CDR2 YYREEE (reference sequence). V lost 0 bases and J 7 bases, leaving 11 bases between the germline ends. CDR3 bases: TGTGCCAGCAGCTTGGGGGGCCTCAAAAATGAGCAGTTCTTC. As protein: CASSLGGLKNEQFF.

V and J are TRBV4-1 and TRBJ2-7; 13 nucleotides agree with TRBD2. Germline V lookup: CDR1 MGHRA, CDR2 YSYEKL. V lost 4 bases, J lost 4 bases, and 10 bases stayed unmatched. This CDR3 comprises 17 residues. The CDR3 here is CASSPMGGGLAGYEQYF. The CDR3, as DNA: TGCGCCAGCAGCCCCATGGGTGGGGGACTAGCGGGATACGAGCAGTACTTC.

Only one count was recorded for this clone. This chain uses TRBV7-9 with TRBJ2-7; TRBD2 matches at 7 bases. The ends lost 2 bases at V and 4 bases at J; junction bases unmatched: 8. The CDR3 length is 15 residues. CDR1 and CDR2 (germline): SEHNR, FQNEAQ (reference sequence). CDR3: CASSLKGREGYEQYF. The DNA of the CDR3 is TGTGCCAGCAGCTTAAAGGGGAGGGAGGGGTACGAGCAGTACTTC.

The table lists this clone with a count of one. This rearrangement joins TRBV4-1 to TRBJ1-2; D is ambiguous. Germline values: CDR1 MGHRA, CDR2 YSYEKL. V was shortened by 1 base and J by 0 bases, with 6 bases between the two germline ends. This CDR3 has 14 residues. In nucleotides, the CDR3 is TGCGCCAGCAGCCAAGTTACAGCTAACTATGGCTACACCTTC. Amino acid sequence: CASSQVTANYGYTF.

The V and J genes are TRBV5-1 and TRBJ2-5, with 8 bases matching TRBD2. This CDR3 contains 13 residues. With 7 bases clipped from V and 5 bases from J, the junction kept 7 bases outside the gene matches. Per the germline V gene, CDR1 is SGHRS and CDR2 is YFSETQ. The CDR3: CASCMTSDETQYF. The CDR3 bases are TGCGCCAGCTGCATGACTAGCGATGAGACCCAGTACTTC.

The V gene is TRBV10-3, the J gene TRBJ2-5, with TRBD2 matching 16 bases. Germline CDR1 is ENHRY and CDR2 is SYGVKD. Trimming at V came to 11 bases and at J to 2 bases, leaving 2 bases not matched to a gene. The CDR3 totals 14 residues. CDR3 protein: CAVGLAGGQETQYF. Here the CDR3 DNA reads TGTGCCGTGGGACTAGCGGGGGGGCAAGAGACCCAGTACTTC.

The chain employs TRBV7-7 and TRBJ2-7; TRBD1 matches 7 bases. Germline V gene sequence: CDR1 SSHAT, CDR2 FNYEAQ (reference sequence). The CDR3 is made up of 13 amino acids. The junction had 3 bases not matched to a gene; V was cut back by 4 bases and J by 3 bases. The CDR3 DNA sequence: TGTGCCAGCAGCTACCGGGACAGCTACGAGCAGTACTTC. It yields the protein CASSYRDSYEQYF.

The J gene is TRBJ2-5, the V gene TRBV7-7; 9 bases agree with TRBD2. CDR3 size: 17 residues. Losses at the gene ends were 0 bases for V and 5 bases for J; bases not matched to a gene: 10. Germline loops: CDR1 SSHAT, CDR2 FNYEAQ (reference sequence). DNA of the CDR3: TGTGCCAGCAGCTTAGCGGGGAGCGGGGGGCTGATGGAGACCCAGTACTTC. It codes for CASSLAGSGGLMETQYF.

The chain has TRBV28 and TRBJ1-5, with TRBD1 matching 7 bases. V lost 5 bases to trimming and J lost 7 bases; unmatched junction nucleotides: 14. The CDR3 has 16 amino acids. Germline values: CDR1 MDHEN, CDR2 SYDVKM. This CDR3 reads CASSPRQGHRGQPQHF. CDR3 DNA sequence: TGTGCCAGCAGTCCCCGACAGGGTCATAGGGGGCAGCCCCAGCATTTT.